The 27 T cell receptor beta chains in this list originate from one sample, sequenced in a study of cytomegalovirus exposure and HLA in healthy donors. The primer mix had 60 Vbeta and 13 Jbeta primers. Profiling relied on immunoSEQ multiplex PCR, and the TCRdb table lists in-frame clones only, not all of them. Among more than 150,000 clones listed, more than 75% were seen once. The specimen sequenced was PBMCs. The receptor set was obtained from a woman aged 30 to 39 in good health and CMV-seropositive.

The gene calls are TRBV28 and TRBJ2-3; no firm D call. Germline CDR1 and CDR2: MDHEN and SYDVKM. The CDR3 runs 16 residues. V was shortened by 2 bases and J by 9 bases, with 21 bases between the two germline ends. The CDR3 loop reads CASSLGGARTSGTQYF. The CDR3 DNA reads TGTGCCAGCAGTTTAGGTGGCGCCAGAACGTCAGGAACGCAGTATTTT.

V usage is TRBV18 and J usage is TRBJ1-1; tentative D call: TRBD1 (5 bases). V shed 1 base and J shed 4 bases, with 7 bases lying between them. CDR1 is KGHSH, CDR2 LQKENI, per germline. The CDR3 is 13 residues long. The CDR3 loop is CASSPQGITEAFF. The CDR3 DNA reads TGTGCCAGCTCACCACAGGGGATCACTGAAGCTTTCTTT.

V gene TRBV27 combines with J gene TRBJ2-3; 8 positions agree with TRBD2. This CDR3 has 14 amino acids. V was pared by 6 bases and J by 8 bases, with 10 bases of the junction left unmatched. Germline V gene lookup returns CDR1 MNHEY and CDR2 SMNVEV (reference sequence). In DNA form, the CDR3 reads TGTGCCAGCAGCCCGGCGGCCCTAGCGGGTACGCAGTATTTT. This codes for CASSPAALAGTQYF.

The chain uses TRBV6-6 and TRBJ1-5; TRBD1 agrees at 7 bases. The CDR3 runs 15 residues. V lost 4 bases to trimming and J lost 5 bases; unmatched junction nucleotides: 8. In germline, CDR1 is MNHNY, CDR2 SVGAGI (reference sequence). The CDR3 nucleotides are TGTGCCAGCAGTTCCCCCACAGGGGCGCATCAGCCCCAGCATTTT. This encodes CASSSPTGAHQPQHF.

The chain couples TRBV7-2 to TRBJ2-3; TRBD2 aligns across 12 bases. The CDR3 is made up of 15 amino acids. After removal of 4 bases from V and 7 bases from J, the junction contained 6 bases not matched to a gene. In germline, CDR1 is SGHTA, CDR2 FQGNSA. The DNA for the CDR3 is TGTGCCAGCAGCTCACTAGCGGGGGGCGGGTATACGCAGTATTTT. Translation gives CASSSLAGGGYTQYF.

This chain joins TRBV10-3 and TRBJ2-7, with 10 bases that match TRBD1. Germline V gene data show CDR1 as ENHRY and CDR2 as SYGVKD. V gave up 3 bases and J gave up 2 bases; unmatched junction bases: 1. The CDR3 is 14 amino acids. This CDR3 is CAISEGQGAYEQYF. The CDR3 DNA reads TGTGCCATCAGTGAAGGACAGGGGGCCTACGAGCAGTACTTC.

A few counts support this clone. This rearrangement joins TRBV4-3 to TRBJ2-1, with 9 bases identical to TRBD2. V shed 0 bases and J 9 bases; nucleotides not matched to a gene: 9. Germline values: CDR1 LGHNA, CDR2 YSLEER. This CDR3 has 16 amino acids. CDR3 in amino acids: CASSQDRAGGSSEQFF. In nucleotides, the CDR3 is TGCGCCAGCAGCCAAGACCGAGCGGGGGGCTCGAGTGAGCAGTTCTTC.

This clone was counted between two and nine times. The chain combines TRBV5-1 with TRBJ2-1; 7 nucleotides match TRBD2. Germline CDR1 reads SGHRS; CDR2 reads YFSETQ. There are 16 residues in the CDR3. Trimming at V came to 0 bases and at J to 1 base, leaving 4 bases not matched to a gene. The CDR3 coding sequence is TGCGCCAGCAGCTTGGTCGCGGGGGAGTCCTACAATGAGCAGTTCTTC. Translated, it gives CASSLVAGESYNEQFF.

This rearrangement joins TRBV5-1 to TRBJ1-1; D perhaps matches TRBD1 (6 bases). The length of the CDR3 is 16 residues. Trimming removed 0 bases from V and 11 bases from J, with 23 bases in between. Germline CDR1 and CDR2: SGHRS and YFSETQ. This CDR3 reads CASSLAGVDSGDRAFF. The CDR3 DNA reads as TGCGCCAGCAGCTTGGCCGGGGTGGACTCAGGGGATAGGGCTTTCTTT.

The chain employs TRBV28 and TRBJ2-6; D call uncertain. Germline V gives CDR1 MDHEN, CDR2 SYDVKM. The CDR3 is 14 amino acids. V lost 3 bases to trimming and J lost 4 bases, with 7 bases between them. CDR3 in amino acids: CASSFGSGANVLTF. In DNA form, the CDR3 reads TGTGCCAGCAGTTTCGGGTCAGGGGCCAACGTCCTGACTTTC.

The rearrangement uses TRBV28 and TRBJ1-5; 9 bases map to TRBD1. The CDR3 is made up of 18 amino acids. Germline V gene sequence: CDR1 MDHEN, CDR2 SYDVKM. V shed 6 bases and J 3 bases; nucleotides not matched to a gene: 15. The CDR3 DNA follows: TGTGCCAGCAGCCCTTATGGGACAGGGTTGGGAGCCAATCAGCCCCAGCATTTT. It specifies CASSPYGTGLGANQPQHF.

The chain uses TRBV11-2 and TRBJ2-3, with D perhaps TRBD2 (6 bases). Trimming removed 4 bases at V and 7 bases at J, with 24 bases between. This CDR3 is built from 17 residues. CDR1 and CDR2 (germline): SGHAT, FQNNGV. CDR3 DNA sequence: TGTGCCAGCAGCTCTAACCTGGGACTCGACCTTGGGAATACGCAGTATTTT. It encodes CASSSNLGLDLGNTQYF.

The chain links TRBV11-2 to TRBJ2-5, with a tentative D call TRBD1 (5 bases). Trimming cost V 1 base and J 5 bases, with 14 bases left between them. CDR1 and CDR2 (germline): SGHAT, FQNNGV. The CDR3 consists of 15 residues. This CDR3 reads CASSLGERQRETQYF. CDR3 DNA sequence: TGTGCCAGCAGCTTAGGTGAAAGACAGAGGGAGACCCAGTACTTC.

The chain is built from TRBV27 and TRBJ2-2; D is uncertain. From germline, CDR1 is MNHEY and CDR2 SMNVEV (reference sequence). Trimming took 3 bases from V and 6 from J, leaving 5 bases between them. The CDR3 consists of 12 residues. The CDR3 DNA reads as TGTGCCAGCAGTTTGCGCCCCGGGGAGCTGTTTTTT. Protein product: CASSLRPGELFF.

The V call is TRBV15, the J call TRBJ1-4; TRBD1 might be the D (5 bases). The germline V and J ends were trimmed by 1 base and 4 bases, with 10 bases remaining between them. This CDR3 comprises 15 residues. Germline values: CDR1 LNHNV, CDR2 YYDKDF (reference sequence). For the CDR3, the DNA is TGTGCCACCAGCAGAGTACGGGGGATTAATGAAAAACTGTTTTTT. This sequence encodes CATSRVRGINEKLFF.

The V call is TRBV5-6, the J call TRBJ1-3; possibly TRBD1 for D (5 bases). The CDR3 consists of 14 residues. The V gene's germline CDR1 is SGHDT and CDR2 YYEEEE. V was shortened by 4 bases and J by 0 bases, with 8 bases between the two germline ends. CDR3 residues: CASSPDSSGNTIYF. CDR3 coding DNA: TGTGCCAGCAGCCCAGACAGCTCTGGAAACACCATATATTTT.

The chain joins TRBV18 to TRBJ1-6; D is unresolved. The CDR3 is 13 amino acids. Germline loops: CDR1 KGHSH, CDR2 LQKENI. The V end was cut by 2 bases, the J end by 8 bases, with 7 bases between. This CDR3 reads CASSPERDSPLHF. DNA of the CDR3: TGTGCCAGCTCACCAGAACGGGATTCACCCCTCCACTTT.

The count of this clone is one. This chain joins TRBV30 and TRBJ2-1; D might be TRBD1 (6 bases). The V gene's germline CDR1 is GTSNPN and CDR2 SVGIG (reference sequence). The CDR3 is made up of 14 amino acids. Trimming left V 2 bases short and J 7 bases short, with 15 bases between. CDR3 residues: CAWSRQESWNEQFF. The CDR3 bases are TGTGCCTGGAGTAGACAGGAGTCTTGGAATGAGCAGTTCTTC. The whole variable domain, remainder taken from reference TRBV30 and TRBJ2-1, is SQTIHQWPATLVQPVGSPLSLECTVEGTSNPNLYWYRQAAGRGLQLLFYSVGIGQISSEVPQNLSASRPQDRQFILSSKKLLLSDSGFYLCAWSRQESWNEQFFGPGTRLTVL.

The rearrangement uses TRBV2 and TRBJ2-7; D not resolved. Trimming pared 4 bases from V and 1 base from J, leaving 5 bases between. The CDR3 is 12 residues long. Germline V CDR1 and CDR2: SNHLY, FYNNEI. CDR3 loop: CASSVRSYEQYF. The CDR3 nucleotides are TGTGCCAGCAGTGTTCGGTCCTACGAGCAGTACTTC.

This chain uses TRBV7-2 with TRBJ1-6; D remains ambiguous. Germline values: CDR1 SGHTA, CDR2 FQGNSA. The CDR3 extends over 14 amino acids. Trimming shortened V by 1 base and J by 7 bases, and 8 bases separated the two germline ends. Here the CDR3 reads CASSLGAFNSPLHF. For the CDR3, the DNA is TGTGCCAGCAGCTTAGGAGCTTTCAATTCACCCCTCCACTTT. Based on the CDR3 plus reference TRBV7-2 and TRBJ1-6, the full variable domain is GAGVSQSPSNKVTEKGKDVELRCDPISGHTALYWYRQSLGQGLEFLIYFQGNSAPDKSGLPSDRFSAERTGGSVSTLTIQRTQQEDSAVYLCASSLGAFNSPLHFGNGTRLTVT.

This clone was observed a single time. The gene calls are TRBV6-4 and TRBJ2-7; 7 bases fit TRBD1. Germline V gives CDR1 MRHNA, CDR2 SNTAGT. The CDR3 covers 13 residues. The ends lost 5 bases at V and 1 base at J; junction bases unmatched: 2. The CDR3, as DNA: TGTGCCAGCAGTCTGGGACAGTCCTACGAGCAGTACTTC. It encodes CASSLGQSYEQYF.

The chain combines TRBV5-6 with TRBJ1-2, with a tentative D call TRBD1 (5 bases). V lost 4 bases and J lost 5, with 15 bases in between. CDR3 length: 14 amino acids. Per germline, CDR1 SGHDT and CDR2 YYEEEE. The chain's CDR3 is CASSTDKSHYGYTF. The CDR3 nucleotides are TGTGCCAGCAGCACGGACAAAAGTCATTATGGCTACACCTTC.

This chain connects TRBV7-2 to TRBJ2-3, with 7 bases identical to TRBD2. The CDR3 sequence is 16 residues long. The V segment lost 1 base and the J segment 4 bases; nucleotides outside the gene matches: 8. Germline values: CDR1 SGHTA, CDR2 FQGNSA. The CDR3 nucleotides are TGTGCCAGCAGCTTAGTGTCCGGGGGGTCTGCAGATACGCAGTATTTT. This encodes CASSLVSGGSADTQYF.

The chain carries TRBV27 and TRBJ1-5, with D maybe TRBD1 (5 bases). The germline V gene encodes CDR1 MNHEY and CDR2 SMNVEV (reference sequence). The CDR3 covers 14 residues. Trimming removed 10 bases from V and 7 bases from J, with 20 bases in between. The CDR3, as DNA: TGTGCCACCTCCTTTAGGGGCCAAGGGCAGCCCCAGCATTTT. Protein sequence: CATSFRGQGQPQHF.

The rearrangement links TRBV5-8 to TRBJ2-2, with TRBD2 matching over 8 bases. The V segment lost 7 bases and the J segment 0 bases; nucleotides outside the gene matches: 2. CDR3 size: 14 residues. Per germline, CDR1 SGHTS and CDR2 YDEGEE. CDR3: CASERGPNTGELFF. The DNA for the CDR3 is TGTGCCAGCGAGCGGGGGCCGAACACCGGGGAGCTGTTTTTT.

CDR3 coding DNA: TGTGCCAGCAGCTCCGTGGGACAGCCCTTCGGGCAGTACTTC. Protein product: CASSSVGQPFGQYF. V gene TRBV11-3 combines with J gene TRBJ2-5; 7 positions agree with TRBD1. Germline V lookup: CDR1 SGHNT, CDR2 YENEEA. The CDR3 runs to 14 residues. V shed 4 bases and J 11 bases; nucleotides not matched to a gene: 13. Full variable domain (rest looked up from reference TRBV11-3 and TRBJ2-5): EAGVVQSPRYKIIEKKQPVAFWCNPISGHNTLYWYLQNLGQGPELLIRYENEEAVDDSQLPKDRFSAERLKGVDSTLKIQPAELGDSAVYLCASSSVGQPFGQYFGPGTRLLVL.

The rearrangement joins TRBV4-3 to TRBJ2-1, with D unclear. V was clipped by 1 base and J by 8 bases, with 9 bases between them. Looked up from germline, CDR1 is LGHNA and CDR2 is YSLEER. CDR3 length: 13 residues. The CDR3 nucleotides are TGCGCCAGCAGCCAAGTTCTCCGTCATGAGCAGTTCTTC. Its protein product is CASSQVLRHEQFF.